One sample yielded the 32 T cell receptor beta chains listed below, sequenced in a study of T cells in women clearing cervical HPV infection. Profiling relied on immunoSEQ multiplex PCR, and the TCRdb table lists in-frame clones only, not all of them. The sample includes 20,000 to 25,000 clones. The sample comprised blood buffy coat. The receptors derive from a woman between 18 and 75 years old with a cervical HPV16 infection that either progressed to CIN3+ or cleared (not recorded which).

On this clone itself: The read stops 3 residues short of the end of the CDR3; the missing end is completed from the germline J gene. V and J are TRBV29-1 and TRBJ1-1, with D possibly matching TRBD1 (6 bases). The CDR3 runs 13 residues. Trimming left V 6 bases short and J 0 bases short, with 11 bases between. Germline V gives CDR1 SQVTM, CDR2 ANQGSEA. CDR3: CSVERTVNTEAFF. The CDR3 bases that were read are TGCAGCGTGGAAAGGACAGTGAACACTGAA.

Notes on this clone: The read falls 3 residues short of the CDR3 end, and the missing part is taken from the germline J gene. This chain uses TRBV19 with TRBJ2-7; a weak D match, TRBD1 (5 bases). CDR3 length: 13 amino acids. V was pared by 1 base and J by 4 bases, with 8 bases between. Germline CDR1 reads LNHDA; CDR2 reads SQIVND (reference sequence). CDR3 bases read: TGTGCCAGTAGTATAGGGACAAATTACGAG. Encoded protein: CASSIGTNYE. The CDR3 as a whole reads CASSIGTNYEQYF.

As for this clone: The read ends 3 residues shy of where the CDR3 ends; the end is completed using the germline J gene. V is TRBV20-1 and J is TRBJ2-7, with D tentatively TRBD1 (5 bases). Germline V gene lookup returns CDR1 DFQATT and CDR2 SNEGSKA (reference sequence). This CDR3 has 11 amino acids. Trimming removed 5 bases at V and 5 bases at J, with 10 bases between. The sequenced part of the CDR3 DNA is TGCAGTGCTGGACCCAGGGACGAG. Amino acids: CSAGPRDE. The CDR3 in full is CSAGPRDEQYF.

On this clone itself: Read data end 3 residues before the CDR3 end; the end is taken from the germline J gene. The gene calls are TRBV20-1 and TRBJ2-1, with D unclear. CDR3 size: 13 residues. Trimming stripped 3 bases from V and 5 bases from J, with 11 bases between. The germline CDR1 and CDR2 sequences are DFQATT and SNEGSKA (reference sequence). CDR3 sequence reads: CSARAAGNNEQFF. The CDR3 DNA, read in part, is TGCAGTGCTAGGGCGGCTGGCAACAATGAG.

On this clone: The CDR3 extends 3 residues past the end of the read, so its final part is completed from the germline J gene. This rearrangement joins TRBV7-2 to TRBJ2-2; D is unresolved. The germline CDR1 and CDR2 sequences are SGHTA and FQGNSA. CDR3 length: 14 residues. With 5 bases removed from V and 1 base from J, the gap between germline ends came to 8 bases. CDR3 region: CASSRDWNTGELFF. The part of the CDR3 DNA that was read is TGTGCCAGCAGCCGAGACTGGAACACCGGGGAG.

For this clone: The read is 3 residues too short to cover the CDR3 end, so that end is filled in from the germline J gene. The chain uses TRBV12-3 or TRBV12-4 and TRBJ2-7; D might be TRBD2 (6 bases). The CDR3 has 13 amino acids. V dropped 6 bases and J dropped 3 bases, with 12 bases sitting between them. Here the CDR3 reads CASSSTAGYEQYF. The covered CDR3 bases are TGTGCCAGCAGCTCAACAGCGGGCTACGAG.

The CDR3 bases that were read are TGCGCCAGCAGCGCGGACAGGAACACTGAA. Protein: CASSADRNTE. The whole CDR3 reads CASSADRNTEAFF. The genes are TRBV5-1 and TRBJ1-1, with D perhaps matching TRBD1 (6 bases). With the read ending 3 residues before the CDR3 end, the germline J gene is used to fill in that end. Germline V gene data show CDR1 as SGHRS and CDR2 as YFSETQ. This CDR3 has 13 residues. The V and J ends lost 4 bases and 1 base respectively, with 8 bases between them. The full variable domain, its missing parts supplied by reference TRBV5-1 and TRBJ1-1, is KAGVTQTPRYLIKTRGQQVTLSCSPISGHRSVSWYQQTPGQGLQFLFEYFSETQRNKGNFPGRFSGRQFSNSRSEMNVSTLELGDSALYLCASSADRNTEAFFGQGTRLTVV.

A remark on this clone: The CDR3 end falls 3 residues outside the read, so it is completed with the germline J gene. The V call is TRBV2, the J call TRBJ1-2, with 9 bases identical to TRBD1. There are 14 residues in the CDR3. Germline CDR1 is SNHLY and CDR2 is FYNNEI. With V trimmed by 6 bases and J by 4 bases, 6 bases remained unmatched. Incomplete CDR3 DNA: TGTGCCAGCAGCCGACAGGGGGACGGCTATGGC. This gives the protein CASSRQGDGYG. The CDR3 in full is CASSRQGDGYGYTF.

Comments on this clone: The read is 3 residues too short to cover the CDR3 end, so that end is filled in from the germline J gene. V gene TRBV5-1 combines with J gene TRBJ2-1; D might be TRBD2 (6 bases). In germline, CDR1 is SGHRS, CDR2 YFSETQ. V dropped 3 bases and J dropped 0 bases, with 7 bases sitting between them. This CDR3 is 14 amino acids long. This CDR3 reads CASSSRDSYNEQFF. Incomplete CDR3 DNA: TGCGCCAGCAGCTCGCGGGACTCCTACAATGAG.

Remarks on this clone: Coverage ceases 3 residues before the CDR3 finishes, and the germline J gene fills in the end. The chain uses TRBV29-1 and TRBJ1-2, with 9 bases fitting TRBD1. The length of the CDR3 is 14 residues. Unmatched junction bases numbered 8, after V lost 5 bases and J lost 4 bases. Looked up from germline, CDR1 is SQVTM and CDR2 is ANQGSEA. The CDR3 is CSVTGQGLGYGYTF. CDR3 bases read: TGCAGCGTTACAGGACAGGGGTTGGGCTATGGC.

With regard to this clone: The CDR3 goes on 3 residues after the read ends, and that part is filled in from the germline J gene. The chain recombines TRBV5-5 with TRBJ1-2; weak D call: TRBD1 (5 bases). This CDR3 has 14 residues. Germline values: CDR1 SGHKS, CDR2 YYEKEE (reference sequence). Trimming removed 1 base from V and 6 bases from J, with 13 bases in between. The sequenced CDR3 bases are TGTGCCAGCAGCTTGAGACAGACTTACGATGGC. Translated, it gives CASSLRQTYDG. The CDR3, in full, reads CASSLRQTYDGYTF.

Details on this clone: The sequence runs out 3 residues before the end of the CDR3; the remainder is reconstructed from the germline J gene. The rearrangement links TRBV18 to TRBJ2-7; 11 positions match TRBD2. The V gene end was trimmed by 4 bases and the J gene end by 2 bases; junction bases not matched to a gene: 1. Germline V lookup: CDR1 KGHSH, CDR2 LQKENI. The CDR3 is made up of 14 amino acids. The DNA read from the CDR3 is TGTGCCAGCTCACTAGCGGGAGGGACCTACGAG. It codes for CASSLAGGTYE. The entire CDR3 sequence reads CASSLAGGTYEQYF.

About this clone: The CDR3 end is not reached by the read, which stops 3 residues before it; the germline J gene fills it in. The gene calls are TRBV7-2 and TRBJ2-7; possible D gene TRBD1, 6 bases. The CDR3 is 13 amino acids. Germline CDR1 reads SGHTA; CDR2 reads FQGNSA. Trimming removed 5 bases from V and 3 bases from J, with 11 bases in between. CDR3 DNA (partial): TGTGCCAGCAGCCCCCCGGACAGCTACGAG. This encodes CASSPPDSYE. The whole CDR3 sequence is CASSPPDSYEQYF. The full variable domain, in which reference TRBV7-2 and TRBJ2-7 provide the parts outside the CDR3, is GAGVSQSPSNKVTEKGKDVELRCDPISGHTALYWYRQSLGQGLEFLIYFQGNSAPDKSGLPSDRFSAERTGGSVSTLTIQRTQQEDSAVYLCASSPPDSYEQYFGPGTRLTVT.

With regard to this clone: The CDR3 end is not reached by the read, which stops 3 residues before it; the germline J gene fills it in. The rearrangement joins TRBV11-2 to TRBJ2-1; 9 nucleotides agree with TRBD2. V dropped 1 base and J dropped 9; count of bases not matched to a gene: 7. The length of the CDR3 is 15 residues. Germline V gives CDR1 SGHAT, CDR2 FQNNGV. CDR3 DNA (partial): TGTGCCAGCAGCTTAGTGGCTAGCGGGATTGGTGAG. As protein: CASSLVASGIGE. The CDR3, in full, reads CASSLVASGIGEQFF.

As to this clone: The read comes to an end 3 residues before the CDR3 does, leaving the germline J gene to fill in the end. The chain uses TRBV14 and TRBJ2-1; 7 nucleotides align to TRBD2. Germline CDR1 and CDR2: SGHDN and FVKESK. The J segment lost 2 bases and the V segment lost 4 bases, leaving 5 bases of the junction unmatched. This CDR3 spans 15 amino acids. This CDR3 reads CASSLVAGAYNEQFF. The sequenced CDR3 bases are TGTGCCAGCAGCCTAGTGGCGGGAGCCTACAATGAG.

Remarks on this clone: The observed sequence ends 3 residues before the CDR3 terminus, with the missing tail filled in from the germline J gene. The V gene is TRBV5-4, the J gene TRBJ1-1; weak D call: TRBD1 (5 bases). Germline-derived CDR1 and CDR2 are SGHNT and YYREEE (reference sequence). V lost 3 bases and J 6 bases, leaving 12 bases between the germline ends. This CDR3 spans 13 amino acids. The CDR3 loop is CASSYDSSPEAFF. The DNA read from the CDR3 is TGTGCCAGCAGCTACGACAGTTCACCTGAA.

A remark on this clone: The read ends 3 residues before the CDR3 terminus; that terminus is restored from the germline J gene. The J gene is TRBJ1-2, the V gene TRBV19; D is unclear. The germline CDR1 and CDR2 sequences are LNHDA and SQIVND (reference sequence). V was clipped by 3 bases and J by 3 bases, with 8 bases between them. This CDR3 region has 13 residues. The CDR3 here is CASSMAGDYGYTF. The sequenced CDR3 bases are TGTGCCAGTAGTATGGCGGGTGACTATGGC. The entire variable domain, with the rest obtained from reference TRBV19 and TRBJ1-2, is as follows: DGGITQSPKYLFRKEGQNVTLSCEQNLNHDAMYWYRQDPGQGLRLIYYSQIVNDFQKGDIAEGYSVSREKKESFPLTVTSAQKNPTAFYLCASSMAGDYGYTFGSGTRLTVV.

Comment on this clone: Coverage ceases 3 residues before the CDR3 finishes, and the germline J gene fills in the end. The V call is TRBV12-3 or TRBV12-4, the J call TRBJ1-1, with a tentative D call TRBD1 (5 bases). V lost 1 base and J lost 1, with 7 bases in between. The CDR3 has 14 amino acids. Partial CDR3 DNA: TGTGCCAGCAGTTTAGACAGGTGGAACACTGAA. Its protein is CASSLDRWNTE. The entire CDR3 sequence reads CASSLDRWNTEAFF.

CDR3 protein: CASSYSWDNGNQPQHF. The sequenced part of the CDR3 DNA is TGTGCCAGCAGTTACTCTTGGGACAATGGAAATCAGCCC. This rearrangement joins TRBV6-2 or TRBV6-3 to TRBJ1-5, with D tentatively TRBD1 (6 bases). The read terminates 3 residues ahead of where the CDR3 ends, so the germline J gene completes it. Germline assignment: CDR1 MNHEY and CDR2 SVGEGT. Trimming shortened V by 0 bases and J by 4 bases, and 13 bases separated the two germline ends. CDR3 length: 16 residues.

As regards this clone: The read terminates 3 residues ahead of where the CDR3 ends, so the germline J gene completes it. The J gene is TRBJ1-6, the V gene TRBV7-9; TRBD1 matches 7 bases. The CDR3 runs 12 residues. The germline gives CDR1 SEHNR, CDR2 FQNEAQ (reference sequence). The CDR3 region is CASSPQTGALHF. CDR3 DNA, as far as it was read: TGTGCCAGCAGCCCTCAAACAGGGGCC.

Of note for this clone: Read data end 3 residues before the CDR3 end; the end is taken from the germline J gene. The chain recombines TRBV7-2 with TRBJ2-1; 8 bases agree with TRBD2. The CDR3 is 14 amino acids. Germline assignment: CDR1 SGHTA and CDR2 FQGNSA. V dropped 5 bases and J dropped 7; count of bases not matched to a gene: 7. CDR3 in amino acids: CASSRAGADNEQFF. CDR3 DNA (partial): TGTGCCAGCAGCCGAGCGGGGGCCGATAATGAG.

In the case of this clone: The missing CDR3 end, 3 residues past where the read stops, is filled in from the germline J gene. The rearrangement uses TRBV5-1 and TRBJ2-1, with a weak D call TRBD1 (6 bases). The CDR3 has 14 residues. From germline, CDR1 is SGHRS and CDR2 YFSETQ. Between the trimmed V and J ends, which lost 4 bases and 7 bases, there was a span of 15 bases. This CDR3 reads CASSQLLQGNEQFF. The sequenced part of the CDR3 DNA is TGCGCCAGCAGCCAACTCTTACAGGGAAATGAG.

To note about this clone: The read ends 3 residues shy of where the CDR3 ends; the end is completed using the germline J gene. The V gene is TRBV19, the J gene TRBJ2-5; D is possibly TRBD1 (5 bases). Looked up from germline, CDR1 is LNHDA and CDR2 is SQIVND (reference sequence). Trimming cost V 3 bases and J 5 bases, with 10 bases left between them. The CDR3 runs to 13 residues. The CDR3 sequence: CASSIQGVETQYF. Incomplete CDR3 DNA: TGTGCCAGTAGTATCCAGGGCGTGGAGACC.

With respect to this clone: The observed sequence ends 3 residues before the CDR3 terminus, with the missing tail filled in from the germline J gene. This chain connects TRBV20-1 to TRBJ2-1; 7 bases are a match to TRBD2. Trimming cost V 3 bases and J 5 bases; bases outside gene matches: 7. Germline CDR1 reads DFQATT; CDR2 reads SNEGSKA (reference sequence). This CDR3 contains 14 residues. The DNA read from the CDR3 is TGCAGTGCTAGGAAAAGCGGGGCGCACAATGAG. Translated: CSARKSGAHNE. The whole CDR3 reads CSARKSGAHNEQFF.

As to this clone: Sequencing ends 3 residues short of the CDR3 end; the germline J gene provides the rest. The chain employs TRBV6-2 or TRBV6-3 and TRBJ2-1, with a weak D call TRBD1 (6 bases). The CDR3 runs to 15 residues. V lost 8 bases, J lost 4 bases, and 18 bases lay in between. CDR1 and CDR2 from the germline V gene are MNHEY and SVGEGT. The sequenced part of the CDR3 DNA is TGTGCCAGCGATTCAGTGGGGGCCTCATACAATGAG. It codes for CASDSVGASYNE. The full CDR3 protein is CASDSVGASYNEQFF.

Partial CDR3 DNA: TGTGCCAGTAGTATTGGTCTCGTAGCGGGAGAGACC. Translated, it gives CASSIGLVAGET. The whole CDR3 protein reads CASSIGLVAGETQYF. The rearrangement links TRBV19 to TRBJ2-5; 7 nucleotides match TRBD2. The read falls 3 residues short of the CDR3 end, and the missing part is taken from the germline J gene. V lost 3 bases and J lost 4; bases outside the gene matches: 8. Germline CDR1 and CDR2: LNHDA and SQIVND (reference sequence). CDR3 length: 15 amino acids. The full variable domain, rest sourced from reference TRBV19 and TRBJ2-5, is DGGITQSPKYLFRKEGQNVTLSCEQNLNHDAMYWYRQDPGQGLRLIYYSQIVNDFQKGDIAEGYSVSREKKESFPLTVTSAQKNPTAFYLCASSIGLVAGETQYFGPGTRLLVL.

A word on this clone: Read coverage stops 3 residues before the CDR3 terminus; the germline J gene supplies the remainder. The V gene is TRBV12-3 or TRBV12-4, the J gene TRBJ1-2, with TRBD1 matching over 7 bases. This CDR3 comprises 14 residues. V lost 4 bases and J lost 7; bases outside the gene matches: 9. This CDR3 is CASSSDRVSAGYTF. The CDR3 bases that were read are TGTGCCAGCAGTTCAGACAGGGTCAGTGCTGGC.

About this clone: From the germline J gene comes the end of the CDR3, since the read stops 3 residues before it. The gene calls are TRBV7-8 and TRBJ2-3; D is perhaps TRBD2 (6 bases). This CDR3 is built from 15 residues. Per the germline V gene, CDR1 is SGHVS and CDR2 is FQNEAQ. V was pared by 5 bases and J by 2 bases, with 14 bases between. The DNA read from the CDR3 is TGTGCCAGCAGCGCAGAGGGCGGGATCACAGATACG. Amino acids: CASSAEGGITDT. The whole CDR3 protein reads CASSAEGGITDTQYF.

As concerns this clone: The read terminates 3 residues before the CDR3 end, so the remaining end is supplied by the germline J gene. This chain joins TRBV19 and TRBJ2-1; 10 bases line up with TRBD1. The V gene's germline CDR1 is LNHDA and CDR2 SQIVND (reference sequence). The CDR3 is 16 residues long. V lost 9 bases to trimming and J lost 7 bases; unmatched junction nucleotides: 15. CDR3 region: CASTLGAGQGRNEQFF. The CDR3 bases that were read are TGTGCCAGCACCCTAGGTGCGGGACAGGGGCGAAATGAG.

With regard to this clone: Coverage ceases 3 residues before the CDR3 finishes, and the germline J gene fills in the end. The rearrangement uses TRBV2 and TRBJ2-7, with 7 bases lining up with TRBD1. CDR1 and CDR2 from the germline V gene are SNHLY and FYNNEI. V gave up 2 bases and J gave up 2 bases; unmatched junction bases: 6. The CDR3 totals 15 residues. The sequenced part of the CDR3 DNA is TGTGCCAGCAGTGAAACCCGGACAGGACCCTACGAG. This translates into CASSETRTGPYE. The CDR3, in full, reads CASSETRTGPYEQYF.

Concerning this clone: The CDR3 extends 3 residues past the end of the read, so its final part is completed from the germline J gene. The J gene is TRBJ2-7, the V gene TRBV5-4; D is tentatively TRBD1 or TRBD2 (7 bases each). Germline loops: CDR1 SGHNT, CDR2 YYREEE (reference sequence). V was clipped by 4 bases and J by 3 bases, with 17 bases between them. This CDR3 contains 15 residues. The covered CDR3 bases are TGTGCCAGCAGCCTGGAGGGGGCGGGAGACTACGAG. Protein product: CASSLEGAGDYE. The CDR3 as a whole reads CASSLEGAGDYEQYF.

Worth noting for this clone: The observed sequence ends 3 residues before the CDR3 terminus, with the missing tail filled in from the germline J gene. This chain joins TRBV20-1 and TRBJ2-2; D remains unclear. V was trimmed by 3 bases and J by 3 bases, leaving 5 bases between them. Germline assignment: CDR1 DFQATT and CDR2 SNEGSKA (reference sequence). The CDR3 spans 12 residues. CDR3 bases read: TGCAGTGCTAGTCTCCACACCGGGGAG. Translating gives CSASLHTGE. The CDR3 as a whole reads CSASLHTGELFF.